The 5 T cell receptor beta chains reported below all come from one sample, sequenced in a study of Graves' ophthalmopathy and Graves' hyperthyroidism. As the template, RNA transcripts were used to amplify TCR beta CDR3 regions. HTBI-primed RT-PCR formed the first round, and a multiplex PCR formed the second. TCRdb passed the multiplex PCR reads through MiXCR, listing each CDR3 protein once. Seen here are 900,000 to 1,200,000 distinct CDR3 sequences, about 36% observed once, and the top ten hold roughly 11%. The material sequenced was peripheral blood or thyroid tissue (not recorded which). The receptor set was obtained from an adult man with Graves' hyperthyroidism.

This clonotype was seen many times. J is TRBJ2-7 and V is TRBV24-1; possible D gene TRBD2, 6 bases. Between the trimmed V and J ends, which lost 1 base and 9 bases, there was a span of 9 bases. Germline V lookup: CDR1 KGHDR, CDR2 SFDVKD. CDR3 size: 12 residues. The CDR3 coding sequence is TGTGCCACCAGTGATTTCCCGGGGGTGCAGTACTTC. This translates into CATSDFPGVQYF.

The chain carries TRBV11-2 and TRBJ1-2; 9 bases align to TRBD1. This CDR3 spans 15 amino acids. V was pared by 5 bases and J by 6 bases, with 10 bases of the junction left unmatched. CDR1 and CDR2 from the germline V gene are SGHAT and FQNNGV. CDR3 DNA: TGTGCCAGCAGCCCCCGGGACAGGGTTGTTGATGGCTACACCTTC. Its protein product is CASSPRDRVVDGYTF.

This clonotype was recorded many times. This chain joins TRBV14 and TRBJ2-2, with TRBD2 matching 13 bases. The V and J ends lost 5 bases and 6 bases, in that order; junction bases with no gene match: 3. Germline V CDR1 and CDR2: SGHDN, FVKESK. The CDR3 is 15 amino acids. The CDR3: CASSNGLAGAGELFF. In DNA, the CDR3 is TGTGCCAGCAGCAACGGACTAGCGGGAGCCGGGGAGCTGTTTTTT. Full variable domain (missing parts from reference TRBV14 and TRBJ2-2): EAGVTQFPSHSVIEKGQTVTLRCDPISGHDNLYWYRRVMGKEIKFLLHFVKESKQDESGMPNNRFLAERTGGTYSTLKVQPAELEDSGVYFCASSNGLAGAGELFFGEGSRLTVL.

This sequence joins TRBV18 and TRBJ1-2; unclear D gene. With 2 bases removed from V and 7 bases from J, the gap between germline ends came to 11 bases. The CDR3 is made up of 13 amino acids. Germline CDR1 reads KGHSH; CDR2 reads LQKENI. CDR3 amino acids: CASSPGGPGGYTF. DNA of the CDR3: TGTGCCAGCTCACCAGGAGGGCCGGGTGGCTACACCTTC.

Turning to this clonotype: Relative to the germline gene, one junction end is altered; a read error may explain this. This rearrangement joins TRBV7-9 to TRBJ1-1; no definite D call. Germline-derived CDR1 and CDR2 are SEHNR and FQNEAQ (reference sequence). CDR3 length equals 13 residues. CDR3 in amino acids: CASSQDRNTETFF. The CDR3 bases are TGTGCCAGCAGCCAAGATCGGAACACTGAAACTTTCTTT.